The 12 T cell receptor beta chains in this list originate from one sample, sequenced in a study of blood T cell repertoires in COVID-19. The data were produced by immunoSEQ multiplex PCR, yet TCRdb's version contains in-frame clones alone and is incomplete. This table has some 150,000 clones, 80% to 90% appearing once. What was sequenced was peripheral blood. The receptor source for this set is a woman between 55 and 75 years old with COVID-19, enrolled during active disease.

The chain joins TRBV2 to TRBJ1-5; 9 nucleotides agree with TRBD1. CDR3 size: 15 residues. Per germline, CDR1 SNHLY and CDR2 FYNNEI. Trimming removed 6 bases from V and 1 base from J; junction bases left unmatched: 4. CDR3 sequence (DNA): TGTGCCAGCAGGGGACAGGGAGTGAGCAATCAGCCCCAGCATTTT. It encodes CASRGQGVSNQPQHF.

The V call is TRBV18, the J call TRBJ2-3; no clear D. The V end was cut by 1 base, the J end by 0 bases, with 8 bases between. This CDR3 contains 15 residues. In germline, CDR1 is KGHSH, CDR2 LQKENI. The CDR3 here is CASSPLIFSTDTQYF. The CDR3 nucleotides are TGTGCCAGCTCACCACTTATCTTTAGCACAGATACGCAGTATTTT. Full variable domain (remainder filled in from reference TRBV18 and TRBJ2-3): NAGVMQNPRHLVRRRGQEARLRCSPMKGHSHVYWYRQLPEEGLKFMVYLQKENIIDESGMPKERFSAEFPKEGPSILRIQQVVRGDSAAYFCASSPLIFSTDTQYFGPGTRLTVL.

This clone was observed once. This rearrangement joins TRBV6-2 or TRBV6-3 to TRBJ2-1; 13 positions agree with TRBD2. Germline CDR1 is MNHEY and CDR2 is SVGEGT. V lost 3 bases, J lost 5 bases, and 7 bases stayed unmatched. This CDR3 has 17 amino acids. In nucleotides, the CDR3 is TGTGCCAGCAGTTATCCCGGACTAGCGGGGGACAACAATGAGCAGTTCTTC. As protein: CASSYPGLAGDNNEQFF.

The chain's CDR3 is CASSPGTGKADTQYF. The CDR3 DNA reads TGTGCCAGCAGCCCCGGGACAGGGAAGGCAGATACGCAGTATTTT. V gene TRBV11-3 combines with J gene TRBJ2-3; 9 bases align to TRBD1. The CDR3 runs to 15 residues. The ends lost 5 bases at V and 4 bases at J; junction bases unmatched: 7. Looked up from germline, CDR1 is SGHNT and CDR2 is YENEEA.

The chain employs TRBV6-5 and TRBJ2-5, with 12 bases fitting TRBD2. Losses at the gene ends were 6 bases for V and 5 bases for J; bases not matched to a gene: 7. This CDR3 comprises 15 residues. The germline V gene encodes CDR1 MNHEY and CDR2 SVGAGI. DNA for the CDR3: TGTGCCAGCAGCCTAGCGGGGGGGCCCGGTGAGACCCAGTACTTC. Translating gives CASSLAGGPGETQYF.

The rearrangement links TRBV29-1 to TRBJ1-2, with TRBD1 matching over 8 bases. Germline loops: CDR1 SQVTM, CDR2 ANQGSEA. The junction had 9 bases not matched to a gene; V was cut back by 3 bases and J by 6 bases. CDR3 length: 14 amino acids. CDR3 DNA: TGCAGCGTTGACGGACAGGGAGAATCGGATGGCTACACCTTC. Translated, it gives CSVDGQGESDGYTF.

The rearrangement joins TRBV28 to TRBJ1-1, with D perhaps TRBD1 (6 bases). Germline CDR1 reads MDHEN; CDR2 reads SYDVKM. Between the trimmed V and J ends, which lost 7 bases and 0 bases, there was a span of 12 bases. The CDR3 is 14 residues long. CDR3 DNA sequence: TGTGCCAGCAACCCGGCAGGGGTGAACACTGAAGCTTTCTTT. Encoded protein: CASNPAGVNTEAFF.

Only one count was recorded for this clone. V gene TRBV11-2 combines with J gene TRBJ2-1, with D possibly TRBD2 on 7 matching bases. With 0 bases removed from V and 9 bases from J, the gap between germline ends came to 15 bases. This CDR3 is built from 15 residues. Looked up from germline, CDR1 is SGHAT and CDR2 is FQNNGV. CDR3 coding DNA: TGTGCCAGCAGCTTAGATGTAGGGGGGGCCGTTGAGCAGTTCTTC. It codes for CASSLDVGGAVEQFF.

The rearrangement joins TRBV19 to TRBJ2-2; D may be TRBD2 (6 bases). V lost 1 base to trimming and J lost 7 bases, with 10 bases between them. From germline, CDR1 is LNHDA and CDR2 SQIVND (reference sequence). This CDR3 is built from 14 residues. DNA of the CDR3: TGTGCCAGTAGTATAGGAGGAGGGATCGGGGAGCTGTTTTTT. It is translated as CASSIGGGIGELFF.

The rearrangement uses TRBV7-9 and TRBJ2-1, with 7 bases fitting TRBD1. The trim removed 5 bases at V and 7 bases at J, leaving 11 bases unmatched. CDR1 SEHNR and CDR2 FQNEAQ come from the germline V gene (reference sequence). This CDR3 spans 15 amino acids. The CDR3 spells CASSPYDRVGNEQFF. Here the CDR3 DNA reads TGTGCCAGCAGCCCCTATGACAGGGTCGGTAATGAGCAGTTCTTC.

The CDR3 here is CASSLVAGGINEQFF. The DNA of the CDR3 is TGTGCCAGCAGCTTGGTTGCGGGGGGGATAAATGAGCAGTTCTTC. The chain links TRBV5-4 to TRBJ2-1; 9 positions match TRBD2. There are 15 residues in the CDR3. V trimming: 0 bases; J trimming: 7 bases; junction bases outside the gene matches: 5. The germline V gene has CDR1 SGHNT and CDR2 YYREEE (reference sequence).

The rearrangement uses TRBV7-8 and TRBJ1-1, with D perhaps matching TRBD1 (6 bases). V was clipped by 2 bases and J by 1 base, with 11 bases between them. CDR1 and CDR2 (germline): SGHVS, FQNEAQ. The CDR3 length is 15 residues. CDR3 protein: CASSLMGAQNTEAFF. The CDR3 coding sequence is TGTGCCAGCAGCTTAATGGGGGCCCAGAACACTGAAGCTTTCTTT.